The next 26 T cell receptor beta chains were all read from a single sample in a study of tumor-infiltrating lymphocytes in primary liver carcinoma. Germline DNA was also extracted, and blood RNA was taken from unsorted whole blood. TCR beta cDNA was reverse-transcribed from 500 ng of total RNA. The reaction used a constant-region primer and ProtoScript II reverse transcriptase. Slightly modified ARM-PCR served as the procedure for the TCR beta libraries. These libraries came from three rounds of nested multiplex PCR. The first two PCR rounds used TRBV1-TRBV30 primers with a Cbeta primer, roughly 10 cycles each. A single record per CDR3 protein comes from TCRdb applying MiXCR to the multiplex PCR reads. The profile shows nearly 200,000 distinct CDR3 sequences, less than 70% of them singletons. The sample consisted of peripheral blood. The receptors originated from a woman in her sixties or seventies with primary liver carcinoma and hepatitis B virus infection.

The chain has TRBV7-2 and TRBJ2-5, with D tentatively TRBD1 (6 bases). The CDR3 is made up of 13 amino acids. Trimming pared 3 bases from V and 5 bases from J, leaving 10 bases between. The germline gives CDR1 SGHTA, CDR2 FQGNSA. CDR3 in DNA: TGTGCCAGCAGCTTCACAGGGTTGGAGACCCAGTACTTC. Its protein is CASSFTGLETQYF.

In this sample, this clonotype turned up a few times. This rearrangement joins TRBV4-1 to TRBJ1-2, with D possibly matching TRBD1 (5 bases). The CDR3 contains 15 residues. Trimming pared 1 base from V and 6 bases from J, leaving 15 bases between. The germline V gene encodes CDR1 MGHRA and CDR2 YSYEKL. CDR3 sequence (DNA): TGCGCCAGCAGCCAAGGGTTCGGCAGGGTCCATGGCTACACCTTC. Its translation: CASSQGFGRVHGYTF.

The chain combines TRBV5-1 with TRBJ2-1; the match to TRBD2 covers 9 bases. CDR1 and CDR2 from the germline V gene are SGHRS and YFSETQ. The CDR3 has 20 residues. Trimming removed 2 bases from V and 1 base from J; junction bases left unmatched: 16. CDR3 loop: CASSFSLRIGREGSYNEQFF. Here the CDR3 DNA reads TGCGCCAGCAGCTTTTCCCTACGTATCGGGCGGGAGGGATCCTACAATGAGCAGTTCTTC.

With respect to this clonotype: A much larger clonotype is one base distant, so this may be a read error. CDR3 in amino acids: CVSSSLSGGQETQYF. The CDR3 DNA reads TGTGTCAGCAGCTCTCTCTCGGGGGGCCAAGAGACCCAGTACTTC. The chain couples TRBV14 to TRBJ2-5; TRBD2 matches at 7 bases. The CDR3 sequence is 15 residues long. Per germline, CDR1 SGHDN and CDR2 FVKESK. The full variable domain, its missing parts supplied by reference TRBV14 and TRBJ2-5, is EAGVTQFPSHSVIEKGQTVTLRCDPISGHDNLYWYRRVMGKEIKFLLHFVKESKQDESGMPNNRFLAERTGGTYSTLKVQPAELEDSGVYFCVSSSLSGGQETQYFGPGTRLLVL.

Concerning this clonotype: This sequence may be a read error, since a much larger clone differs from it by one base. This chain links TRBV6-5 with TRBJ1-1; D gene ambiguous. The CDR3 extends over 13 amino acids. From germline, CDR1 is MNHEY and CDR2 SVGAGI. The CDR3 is CAGSPSRGIKAFF. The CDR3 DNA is TGTGCCGGCAGCCCCTCGAGAGGTATTAAAGCTTTCTTT.

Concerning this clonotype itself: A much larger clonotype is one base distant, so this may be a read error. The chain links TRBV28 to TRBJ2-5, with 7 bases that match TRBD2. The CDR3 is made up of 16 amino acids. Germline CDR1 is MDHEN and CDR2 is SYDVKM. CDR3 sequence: CVSSFLGRRARETQYF. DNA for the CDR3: TGTGTCAGCAGTTTCCTCGGGAGGAGGGCACGGGAGACCCAGTACTTC.

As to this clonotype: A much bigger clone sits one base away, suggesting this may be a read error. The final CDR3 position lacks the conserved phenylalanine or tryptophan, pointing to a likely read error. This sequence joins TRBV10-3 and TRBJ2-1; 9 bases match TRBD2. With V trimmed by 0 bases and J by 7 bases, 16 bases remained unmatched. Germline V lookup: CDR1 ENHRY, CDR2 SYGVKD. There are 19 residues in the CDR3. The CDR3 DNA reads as TGTGCCATCAGTGAGTCGACTACACCTAGGAGCGGGAGGATGAATGAGCAGTTCTTA. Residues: CAISESTTPRSGRMNEQFL.

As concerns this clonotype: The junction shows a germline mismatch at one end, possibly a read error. The CDR3 DNA is TGTGCCACCAGTGCTCCCCATCAAAGGCCGTTCTTC. Translation gives CATSAPHQRPFF. This rearrangement joins TRBV12-3 or TRBV12-4 to TRBJ2-1; no clear D gene. The CDR3 totals 12 residues.

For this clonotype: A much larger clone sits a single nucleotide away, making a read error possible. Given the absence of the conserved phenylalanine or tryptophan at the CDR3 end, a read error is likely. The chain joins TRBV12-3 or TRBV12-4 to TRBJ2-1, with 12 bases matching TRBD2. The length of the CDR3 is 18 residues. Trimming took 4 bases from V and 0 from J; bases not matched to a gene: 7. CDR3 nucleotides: TGTGCCAGCAGTTCTCTAGCGGGAGGGTCTAGCTCCTACAATGAGCAGTTCATC. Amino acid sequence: CASSSLAGGSSSYNEQFI.

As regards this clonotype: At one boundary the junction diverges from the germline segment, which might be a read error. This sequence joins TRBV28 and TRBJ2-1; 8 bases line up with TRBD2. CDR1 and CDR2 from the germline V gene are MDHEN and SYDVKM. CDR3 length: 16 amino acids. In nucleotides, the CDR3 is TGTCCCAGCAGTTCGACGGGGGGGGGCTCCTACAATGAGCAGTTCTTC. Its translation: CPSSSTGGGSYNEQFF.

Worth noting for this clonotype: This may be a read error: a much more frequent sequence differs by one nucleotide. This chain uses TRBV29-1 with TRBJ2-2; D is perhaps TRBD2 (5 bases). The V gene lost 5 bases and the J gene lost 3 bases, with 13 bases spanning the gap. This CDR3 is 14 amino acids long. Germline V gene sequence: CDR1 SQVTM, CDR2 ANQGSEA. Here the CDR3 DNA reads TGCAGCGTTATAATTATCGGGGACACCGGGGAGCTGTTTTTT. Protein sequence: CSVIIIGDTGELFF.

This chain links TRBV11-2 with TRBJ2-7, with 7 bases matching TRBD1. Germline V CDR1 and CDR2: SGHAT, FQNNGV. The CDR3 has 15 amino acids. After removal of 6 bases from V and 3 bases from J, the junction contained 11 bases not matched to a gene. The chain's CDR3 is CASRTTGLGSYEQYF. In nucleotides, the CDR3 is TGTGCCAGCAGAACGACAGGGTTGGGGAGCTACGAGCAGTACTTC.

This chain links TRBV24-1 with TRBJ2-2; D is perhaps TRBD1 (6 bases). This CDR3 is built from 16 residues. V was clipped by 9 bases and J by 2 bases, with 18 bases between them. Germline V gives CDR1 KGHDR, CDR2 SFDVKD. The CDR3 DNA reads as TGTGCCACCGCATTAAGTGGACAGTCTAACACCGGGGAGCTGTTTTTT. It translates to CATALSGQSNTGELFF.

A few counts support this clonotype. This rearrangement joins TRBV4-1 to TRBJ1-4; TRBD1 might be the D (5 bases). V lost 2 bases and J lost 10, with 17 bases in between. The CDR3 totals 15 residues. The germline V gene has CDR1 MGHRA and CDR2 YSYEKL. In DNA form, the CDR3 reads TGCGCCAGCAGCCAAATTATCCAGGGACGCGGAAAACTGTTTTTT. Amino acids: CASSQIIQGRGKLFF.

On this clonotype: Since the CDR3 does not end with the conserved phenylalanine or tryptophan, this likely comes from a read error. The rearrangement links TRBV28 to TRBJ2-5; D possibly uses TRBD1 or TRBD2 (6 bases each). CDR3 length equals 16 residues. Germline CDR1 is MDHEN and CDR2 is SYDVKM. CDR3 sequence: CASSLPRDMVRESQYL. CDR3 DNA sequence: TGTGCCAGTAGTTTACCGCGGGACATGGTTAGGGAGAGCCAGTACCTC.

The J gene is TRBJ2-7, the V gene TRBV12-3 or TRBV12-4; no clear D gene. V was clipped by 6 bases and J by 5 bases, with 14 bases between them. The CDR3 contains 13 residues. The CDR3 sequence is CASSLFHSDEQYF. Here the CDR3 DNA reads TGTGCCAGCAGCCTATTTCACAGTGACGAGCAGTACTTC.

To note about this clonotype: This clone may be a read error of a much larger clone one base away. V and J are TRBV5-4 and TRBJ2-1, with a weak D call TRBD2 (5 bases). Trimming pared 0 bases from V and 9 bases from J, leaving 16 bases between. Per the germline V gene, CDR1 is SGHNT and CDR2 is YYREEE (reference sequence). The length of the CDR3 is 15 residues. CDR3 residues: CASSLASRRFSEQFF. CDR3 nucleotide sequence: TGTGCCAGCAGCTTGGCCAGCAGGAGGTTTAGTGAGCAGTTCTTC. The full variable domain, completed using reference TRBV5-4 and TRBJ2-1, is ETGVTQSPTHLIKTRGQQVTLRCSSQSGHNTVSWYQQALGQGPQFIFQYYREEENGRGNFPPRFSGLQFPNYSSELNVNALELDDSALYLCASSLASRRFSEQFFGPGTRLTVL.

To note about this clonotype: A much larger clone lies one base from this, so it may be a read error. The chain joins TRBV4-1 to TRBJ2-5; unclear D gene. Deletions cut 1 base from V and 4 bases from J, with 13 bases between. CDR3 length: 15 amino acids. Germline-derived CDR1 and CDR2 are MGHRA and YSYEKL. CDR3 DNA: TGCGCCAGCAGCCAAGGGCACCGGTCCGCAGAGACCCAGTACTTC. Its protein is CASSQGHRSAETQYF.

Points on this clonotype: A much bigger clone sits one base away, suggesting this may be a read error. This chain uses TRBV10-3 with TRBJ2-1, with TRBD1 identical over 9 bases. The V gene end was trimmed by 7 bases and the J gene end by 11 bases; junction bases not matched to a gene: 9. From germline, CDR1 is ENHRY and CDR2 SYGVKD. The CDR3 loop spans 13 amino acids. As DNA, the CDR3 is TGTGCCATCACCGCCGGGACAGGGCGACAGCAGTTCTTC. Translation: CAITAGTGRQQFF.

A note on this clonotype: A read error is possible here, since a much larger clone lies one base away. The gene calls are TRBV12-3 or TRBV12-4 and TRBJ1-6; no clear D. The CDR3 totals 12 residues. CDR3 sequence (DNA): TGTACCAGCAGCCGGGTCCCCTCACCCCTCCACTTT. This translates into CTSSRVPSPLHF.

CDR3: CSVEKDDNEQYF. The CDR3 nucleotides are TGCAGCGTTGAGAAGGACGACAACGAGCAGTACTTC. The rearrangement uses TRBV29-1 and TRBJ2-7; D is unresolved. This CDR3 spans 12 amino acids. Germline loops: CDR1 SQVTM, CDR2 ANQGSEA. V lost 3 bases, J lost 5 bases, and 11 bases lay in between.

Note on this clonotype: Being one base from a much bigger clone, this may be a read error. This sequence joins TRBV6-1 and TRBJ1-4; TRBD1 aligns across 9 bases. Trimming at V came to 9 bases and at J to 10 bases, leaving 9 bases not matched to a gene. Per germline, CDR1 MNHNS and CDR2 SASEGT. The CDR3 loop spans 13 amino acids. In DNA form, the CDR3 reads TGTGCCAGAGAGACAGGGGGAATGGGAAAACTGTTTTTT. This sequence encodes CARETGGMGKLFF.

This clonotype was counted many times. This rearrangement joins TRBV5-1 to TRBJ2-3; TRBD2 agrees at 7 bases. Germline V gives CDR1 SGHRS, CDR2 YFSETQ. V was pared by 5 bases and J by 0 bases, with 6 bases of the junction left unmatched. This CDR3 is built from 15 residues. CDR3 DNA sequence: TGCGCCAGCAGTAGACTAGCCGATAGCACAGATACGCAGTATTTT. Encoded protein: CASSRLADSTDTQYF.

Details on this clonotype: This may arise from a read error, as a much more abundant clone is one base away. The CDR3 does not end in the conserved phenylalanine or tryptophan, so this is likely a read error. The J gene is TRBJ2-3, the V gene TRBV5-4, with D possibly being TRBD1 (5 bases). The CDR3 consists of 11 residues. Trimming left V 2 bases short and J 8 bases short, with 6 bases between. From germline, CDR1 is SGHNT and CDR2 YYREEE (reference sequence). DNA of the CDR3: TGTGCCAGCAGCTTAGGGGCTACGCAGTATTTA. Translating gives CASSLGATQYL.

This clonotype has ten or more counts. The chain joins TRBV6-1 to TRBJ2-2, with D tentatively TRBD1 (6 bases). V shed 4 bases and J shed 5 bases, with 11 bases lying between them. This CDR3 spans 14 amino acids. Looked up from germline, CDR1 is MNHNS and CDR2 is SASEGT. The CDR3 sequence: CASSVNRATGELFF. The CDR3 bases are TGTGCCAGCAGTGTGAACAGGGCAACCGGGGAGCTGTTTTTT.

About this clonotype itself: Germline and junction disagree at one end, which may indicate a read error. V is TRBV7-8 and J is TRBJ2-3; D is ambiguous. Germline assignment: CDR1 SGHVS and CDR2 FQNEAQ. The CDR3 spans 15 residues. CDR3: CASSLYVATTDMQYF. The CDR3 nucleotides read TGTGCCAGCAGCTTATACGTAGCCACCACAGATATGCAGTATTTT.